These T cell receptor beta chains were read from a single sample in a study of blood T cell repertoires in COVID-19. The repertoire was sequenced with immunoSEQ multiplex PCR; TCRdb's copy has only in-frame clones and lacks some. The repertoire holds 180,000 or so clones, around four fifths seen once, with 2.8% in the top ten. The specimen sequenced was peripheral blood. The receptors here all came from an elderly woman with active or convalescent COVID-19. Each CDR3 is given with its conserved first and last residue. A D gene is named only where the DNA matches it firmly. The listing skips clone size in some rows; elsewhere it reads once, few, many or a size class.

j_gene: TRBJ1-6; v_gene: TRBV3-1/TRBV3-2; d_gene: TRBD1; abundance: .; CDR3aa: CASSQLTGTASPLHF; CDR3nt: TGTGCCAGCAGCCAGCTGACAGGGACCGCTTCACCCCTCCACTTT
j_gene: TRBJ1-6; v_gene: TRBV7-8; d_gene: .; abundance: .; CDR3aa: CASSPDPGGNSPLHF; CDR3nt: TGTGCCAGCAGCCCCGACCCTGGCGGTAATTCACCCCTCCACTTT
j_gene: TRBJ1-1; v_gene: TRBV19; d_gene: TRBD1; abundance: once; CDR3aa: CASSLDRADEAFF; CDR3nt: TGTGCCAGTAGTTTAGACAGGGCAGATGAAGCTTTCTTT
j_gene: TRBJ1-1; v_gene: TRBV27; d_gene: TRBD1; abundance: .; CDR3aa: CASSLRQGQGYNTEAFF; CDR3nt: TGTGCCAGCAGTCTCCGCCAGGGACAGGGTTATAACACTGAAGCTTTCTTT
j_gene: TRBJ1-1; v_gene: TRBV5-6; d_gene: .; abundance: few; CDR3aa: CASSLSVDTEAFF; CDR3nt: TGTGCCAGCAGCTTGAGCGTGGACACTGAAGCTTTCTTT
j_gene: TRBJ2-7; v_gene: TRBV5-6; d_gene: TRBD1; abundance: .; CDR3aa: CASRLTGTNEQYF; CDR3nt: TGTGCCAGCAGACTGACAGGGACCAACGAGCAGTACTTC
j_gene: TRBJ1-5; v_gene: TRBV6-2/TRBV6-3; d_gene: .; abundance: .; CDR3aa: CASSYSGGYQPQHF; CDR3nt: TGTGCCAGCAGTTACTCAGGCGGATATCAGCCCCAGCATTTT
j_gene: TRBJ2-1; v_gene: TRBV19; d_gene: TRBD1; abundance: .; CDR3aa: CASGGDREYNEQFF; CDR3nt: TGTGCCAGTGGTGGGGACAGGGAGTACAATGAGCAGTTCTTC
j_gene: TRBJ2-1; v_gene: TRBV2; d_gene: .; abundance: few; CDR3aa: CASSGGVSYNEQFF; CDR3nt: TGTGCCAGCAGTGGGGGGGTCTCCTACAATGAGCAGTTCTTC
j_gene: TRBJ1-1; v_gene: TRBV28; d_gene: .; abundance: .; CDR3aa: CASSLGAAFF; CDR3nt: TGTGCCAGCAGTTTGGGGGCGGCTTTCTTT
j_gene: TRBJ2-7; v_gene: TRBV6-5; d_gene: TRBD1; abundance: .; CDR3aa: CASSPTRQGPYEQYF; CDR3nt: TGTGCCAGCAGCCCGACCCGACAGGGCCCCTACGAGCAGTACTTC
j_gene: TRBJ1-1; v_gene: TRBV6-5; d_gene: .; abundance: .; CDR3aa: CASSYSRVNTEAFF; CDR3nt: TGTGCCAGCAGCTATAGTCGGGTGAACACTGAAGCTTTCTTT
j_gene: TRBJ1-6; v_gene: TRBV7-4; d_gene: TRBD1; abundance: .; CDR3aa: CASSRQGANSPLHF; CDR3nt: TGTGCCAGCAGCAGACAGGGGGCTAATTCACCCCTCCACTTT
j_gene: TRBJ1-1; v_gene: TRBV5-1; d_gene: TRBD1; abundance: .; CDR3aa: CASSQTGHTEAFF; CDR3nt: TGCGCCAGCAGCCAGACAGGGCATACTGAAGCTTTCTTT
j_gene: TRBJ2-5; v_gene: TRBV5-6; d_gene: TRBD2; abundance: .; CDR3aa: CASAGGLTPGETQYF; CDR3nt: TGTGCCAGTGCGGGGGGCCTCACCCCAGGGGAGACCCAGTACTTC
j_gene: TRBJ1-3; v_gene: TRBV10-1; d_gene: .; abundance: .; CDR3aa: CASRTARQRRNTIYF; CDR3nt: TGCGCCAGCAGAACCGCCAGGCAGCGGAGAAACACCATATATTTT
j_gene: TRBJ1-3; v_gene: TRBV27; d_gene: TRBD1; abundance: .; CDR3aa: CASSSTGSISGNTIYF; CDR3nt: TGTGCCAGCAGTTCGACAGGGTCAATTTCTGGAAACACCATATATTTT
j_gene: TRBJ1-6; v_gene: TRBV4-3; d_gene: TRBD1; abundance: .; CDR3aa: CASSQGTGLEPLHF; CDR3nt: TGCGCCAGCAGCCAAGGGACAGGGTTGGAACCCCTCCACTTT
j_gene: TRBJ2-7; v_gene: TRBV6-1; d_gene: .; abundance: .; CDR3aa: CASSEIPSSYEQYF; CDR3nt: TGTGCCAGCAGTGAAATACCGAGCTCCTACGAGCAGTACTTC
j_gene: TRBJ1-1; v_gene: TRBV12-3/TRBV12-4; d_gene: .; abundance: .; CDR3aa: CASSLWEGAEAFF; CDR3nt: TGTGCCAGCAGTTTGTGGGAGGGCGCTGAAGCTTTCTTT
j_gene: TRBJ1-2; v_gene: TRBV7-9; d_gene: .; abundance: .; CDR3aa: CASSLTSQGSYGYTF; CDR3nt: TGTGCCAGCAGCTTAACCTCCCAGGGCTCCTATGGCTACACCTTC
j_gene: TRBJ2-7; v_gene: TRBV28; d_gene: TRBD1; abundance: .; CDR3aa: CASKTPTLGMTGMNYEQYF; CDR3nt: TGTGCCAGCAAAACGCCAACGCTCGGGATGACAGGGATGAACTACGAGCAGTACTTC
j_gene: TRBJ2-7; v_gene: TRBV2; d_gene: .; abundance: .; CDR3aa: CASIPDGGYYEQYF; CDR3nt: TGTGCCAGCATACCGGATGGCGGATACTACGAGCAGTACTTC
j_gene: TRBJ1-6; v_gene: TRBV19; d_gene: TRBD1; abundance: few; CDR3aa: CASSTGQGRGSPLHF; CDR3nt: TGTGCCAGTAGTACGGGACAGGGGAGAGGTTCACCCCTCCACTTT